This paragraph covers one T cell receptor beta chain sequence. What it binds is unknown. The sample belongs to a study of OX40 agonist ivuxolimab in advanced cancers. General study findings and limits: Patients with a partial response at 0.1-3.0 mg/kg had among the lowest clonal expansion. The average count of expanded clones was higher among CD8+ T cells than among CD4+.

CDR1 is GTSNPN and CDR2 is SVGIG in the germline V gene (reference sequence). The CDR3 contains 14 residues. V gave up 0 bases and J gave up 4 bases; unmatched junction bases: 6. Clones were sequenced by immunoSEQ multiplex PCR, and TCRdb holds only the in-frame ones, with some missing. The sample lists about 78,000 clones, around 94% occurring once. Blood draws occurred at baseline, cycle 4 day 1, and cycle 7 day 1. The chain links TRBV30 to TRBJ2-7; 7 bases are a match to TRBD2. The TCR originated in an adult with an advanced solid tumor such as melanoma, head and neck, liver or kidney cancer. This specimen consisted of CD4+ or CD8+ T cells sorted from blood, obtained in a trial of the OX40 agonist ivuxolimab. In DNA, the CDR3 is TGTGCCTGGAGTGTCAGCGGGATCTCATACGAGCAGTACTTC. As protein: CAWSVSGISYEQYF.